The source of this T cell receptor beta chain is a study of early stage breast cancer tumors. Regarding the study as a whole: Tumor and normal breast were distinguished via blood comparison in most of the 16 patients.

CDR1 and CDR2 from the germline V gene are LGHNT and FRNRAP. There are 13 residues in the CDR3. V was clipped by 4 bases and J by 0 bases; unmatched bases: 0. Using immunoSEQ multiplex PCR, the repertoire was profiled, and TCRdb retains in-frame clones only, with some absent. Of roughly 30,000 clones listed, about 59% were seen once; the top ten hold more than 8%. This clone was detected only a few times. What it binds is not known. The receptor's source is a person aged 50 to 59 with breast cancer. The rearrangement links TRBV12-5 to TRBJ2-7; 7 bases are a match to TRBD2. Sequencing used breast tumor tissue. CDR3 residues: CASGSSGSYEQYF. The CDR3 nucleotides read TGTGCTAGTGGTTCTAGCGGCTCCTACGAGCAGTACTTC.